This record looks at one T cell receptor (beta chain) sequence and its context. The antigen remains unidentified. The data were obtained in a study of cytomegalovirus exposure and HLA in healthy donors. The overall study: A preliminary data release comprised 80 million to 95 million unique TCRs obtained from HLA-typed donors.

This CDR3 spans 15 amino acids. With 4 bases clipped from V and 0 bases from J, the junction kept 3 bases outside the gene matches. Germline CDR1 MGHRA, CDR2 YSYEKL. This PCR relied on a set of 60 Vbeta primers and 13 Jbeta primers. Here immunoSEQ multiplex PCR was the method, and the copy in TCRdb shows in-frame clones only, minus some. This table holds under 200,000 clones, under 80% found once. Notes on the study in general: Later genetic work tied a missense DCLRE1C variant to beta-chain V and J trimming. Most observed TCR sequences were rare, whereas some public TCRs were detected in many donors. It was reported that TCR beta sequences correctly inferred the HLA-A and HLA-B alleles for most subjects.

The receptor's source is a man aged 40-55 years in good health and CMV-seronegative. Material for sequencing was PBMCs. V and J are TRBV4-1 and TRBJ2-3; TRBD2 matches at 8 bases. The CDR3 DNA sequence: TGCGCCAGCAGCCTTGTAGCGGGAAGCACAGATACGCAGTATTTT. Residues: CASSLVAGSTDTQYF.